A selection of T cell receptor beta chains follows, all from one sample in a study of glioma-infiltrating T cells. Using its own MiXCR run on the multiplex PCR reads, TCRdb lists one record per CDR3 protein. The sample lists approximately 120,000 distinct CDR3 sequences; less than 30% were seen once. Sequenced sample: glioma tissue, nonneoplastic brain tissue, or PBMCs (not recorded which). These receptors all stem from a human donor with low-grade glioma or glioblastoma, undergoing nonglioma brain surgery, or in good health (not recorded which). CDR3s include the opening cysteine and the closing phenylalanine or tryptophan. The D gene is left open where the match is weak. The listing skips clone size in some rows; elsewhere it reads once, few, many or a size class.

. TRBJ2-7 . TRBV2 TGTGCCATCCCGGACAGAGACGTGCAGTACTTC CAIPDRDVQYF
. TRBJ2-2 . TRBV12-3/TRBV12-4 TGTGCCAGCAGCTACATACAGGGAAGCACCGGGGAGCTGTTTTTT CASSYIQGSTGELFF
once TRBJ2-5 TRBD1 TRBV6-2/TRBV6-3 TGTTCCAGTACAGGGGGAGAGTACCAAGAGACCCAGTACTTC CSSTGGEYQETQYF
. TRBJ2-5 . TRBV4-1 TGCGCCAGCAGCCAAGTGATGACGCAAGAGACCCAGTACTTC CASSQVMTQETQYF
. TRBJ2-3 TRBD2 TRBV7-2 TGTGCCAGCAGCCTAACGCGGGGGAGCACAGATACGCAGTATTTT CASSLTRGSTDTQYF
. TRBJ2-2 TRBD1 TRBV4-3 TGCGCCAGCAGCCCTACGATTGGGACAGGGCGGGAGCTGTTTTTT CASSPTIGTGRELFF
few TRBJ2-1 TRBD2 TRBV4-1 TGCGCCAGCAGCCAAGTCGGACTAGCGGGGAAAAAGGCAGCCTACAATGAGCAGTTCTTC CASSQVGLAGKKAAYNEQFF
many TRBJ1-4 TRBD1 TRBV20-1 TGCAGTGCGAACGGACAGGGGAATAATGAAAAACTGTTTTTT CSANGQGNNEKLFF
many TRBJ1-2 . TRBV19 TGTGCCAGTAGTATCGATCAGGCTGACTATGGCTACACCTTC CASSIDQADYGYTF
many TRBJ2-1 TRBD1 TRBV2 TGTGCCAGCAGATACAGGGGTAACAATGAGCAGTTCTTC CASRYRGNNEQFF
many TRBJ2-7 . TRBV7-6 TGTGCCAGCAGCTTAGGAGGGGATTCCTACGAGCAGTACTTC CASSLGGDSYEQYF
many TRBJ2-3 . TRBV11-2 TGTGCCAGCAGCCTACTGGAATCCACGAGGACGCAGTATTTT CASSLLESTRTQYF
many TRBJ2-7 . TRBV11-2 TGTGCCAGCAGGCTAACCTACGAGCAGTACTTC CASRLTYEQYF
many TRBJ1-5 . TRBV7-2 TGTGCCAGCAGTTACGGGACAATCAATCAGCCCCAGCATTTT CASSYGTINQPQHF
. TRBJ1-5 . TRBV27 TGTGCCAGCAGTGGGGCGGCAGGCTATCAGCCCCAGCATTTT CASSGAAGYQPQHF
. TRBJ2-3 . TRBV29-1 TGCAGCGTTGCGGGGGAACCCAGGGGGGGGAAGGCGGGAGTTGGGAGCACAGATACGCAGTATTTT CSVAGEPRGGKAGVGSTDTQYF
. TRBJ1-1 TRBD1 TRBV20-1 TGCAGTGCTAGAGACCCGGGACAGAGGAACACTGAAGCTTTATTT CSARDPGQRNTEALF
. TRBJ2-3 TRBD2 TRBV9 TGTGCCAGCAGCGTAGACATTGGGGCTAGCGGGGGGACTAGCACAGATACGCAGTATTTT CASSVDIGASGGTSTDTQYF
many TRBJ2-3 . TRBV5-1 TGCGCCAGCAACCTCCCTGGTCCGGGCCCCACAGATACGCAGTATTTT CASNLPGPGPTDTQYF
many TRBJ2-5 TRBD2 TRBV6-2/TRBV6-3 TGTGCCAGCAGCCGAGGACTAGCGCCTAACTGGGAGACCCAGTACTTC CASSRGLAPNWETQYF
many TRBJ2-1 . TRBV29-1 TGCAGCGTTCCCGGGACCCAGAATGAGCAGTTCTTC CSVPGTQNEQFF
many TRBJ2-1 . TRBV6-1 TGTGCCAGCAGGACTTTACGGGAGAGCTCCTACAATGAGCAGTTCTTC CASRTLRESSYNEQFF
. TRBJ2-5 . TRBV7-2 TGTGCCAGCAGCGGACAGCCGTCCCAGTACTTC CASSGQPSQYF
. TRBJ2-5 TRBD2 TRBV4-2 TGTGCCAGCAGCCCCTGGGGAGGGGAAGAGACCCAGTACTTC CASSPWGGEETQYF
many TRBJ1-1 . TRBV7-9 TGTGCCAGCAGCTTAAATCACGGCTTCGCTAAGGGCACTGAAGCTTTCTTT CASSLNHGFAKGTEAFF
. TRBJ2-7 . TRBV4-3 TGCGCCAGCAGCCAAGTTACGATCGGTGAATCCTACGAGCAGTACTTC CASSQVTIGESYEQYF
. TRBJ1-1 . TRBV6-2/TRBV6-3 TGTGCCAGCAGCTTCGTCACAAACACTGAAGCTTTCTTT CASSFVTNTEAFF
many TRBJ2-7 TRBD2 TRBV6-2/TRBV6-3 TGTGCCAGCGGAATAGCGGGCCCCTACGAGCAGTACTTC CASGIAGPYEQYF
many TRBJ1-5 TRBD1 TRBV20-1 TGCAGTGCTCCTGGACAGGGGGCGTTTAGCAATCAGCCCCAGCATTTT CSAPGQGAFSNQPQHF
. TRBJ1-3 . TRBV7-3 TGTGCCAGCAGCTTAACAGGAGTGGGGGGCTCTGGAAACACCATATATTTT CASSLTGVGGSGNTIYF
few TRBJ2-7 . TRBV12-3/TRBV12-4 TGTGCCAGCAGTCCCGGGCCGCCTCCCTACGAGCAGTACTTC CASSPGPPPYEQYF
. TRBJ1-6 . TRBV9 TGTGCCAGCAGCGCGCGAGATGGGGATAATTCACCCCTCCACTTT CASSARDGDNSPLHF
once TRBJ2-7 . TRBV11-1 TGTGCCAGCAGCCCCCGGCGGGGAATAAGCTCCTACGAGCAGTACTTC CASSPRRGISSYEQYF
many TRBJ2-7 . TRBV7-9 TGTGCCAGCAGCTTAGTACCGAGCTCCTACGAGCAGTACTTC CASSLVPSSYEQYF
many TRBJ2-7 . TRBV9 TGTGCCAGCAGCGAGCAGGGAAACGGCATCGAGCAGTACTTC CASSEQGNGIEQYF
many TRBJ2-1 TRBD2 TRBV20-1 TGCAGTGCGAGACGGACTAGCGGGGCCAATGAGCAGTTCTTC CSARRTSGANEQFF
many TRBJ1-6 . TRBV7-9 TGTGCCAGCAGCAGGGACGTGGGTGGTTCACCCCTCCACTTT CASSRDVGGSPLHF
. TRBJ2-1 . TRBV27 TGTGCCAGCAGTGAATTTTTGGTTAGTGAGCAGTTCTTC CASSEFLVSEQFF
many TRBJ2-1 TRBD2 TRBV7-6 TGTGCCAGCAGCCAGGGACTAGCGGGGGGTTACAATGAGCAGTTCTTC CASSQGLAGGYNEQFF
. TRBJ2-6 . TRBV4-1 TGCGCCAGCAGCCAAGATTCCGGTGGTTACTCTGGGGCCAACGTCCTGACTTTC CASSQDSGGYSGANVLTF
few TRBJ1-1 TRBD1 TRBV5-4 TGTGCCAGCAGCGCTAGGACAGGGGGTGGGAACACTGAAGCTTTCTTT CASSARTGGGNTEAFF
many TRBJ1-1 . TRBV7-6 TGTGCCAGCAGCCAAAACTTGAAGAACACTGAAGCTTTCTTT CASSQNLKNTEAFF
many TRBJ2-1 . TRBV19 TGTGCCAGTAGTGTGTATTACAATGAGCAGTTCTTC CASSVYYNEQFF
. TRBJ2-7 . TRBV6-2/TRBV6-3 TGTGCCAGCAGTCACGCTCCGGGAACCTACGGGCAGTACTTC CASSHAPGTYGQYF
. TRBJ2-1 TRBD2 TRBV12-3/TRBV12-4 TGTGCCAGCAGTCCGTCTGGGGTAGCGGGGGCCCAACGAACCTCCTACAATGAGCAGTTCTTC CASSPSGVAGAQRTSYNEQFF
many TRBJ2-1 . TRBV24-1 TGTGCCACCAGTGATTTGTTTGACACCTACAATGAGCAGTTCTTC CATSDLFDTYNEQFF
many TRBJ2-4 . TRBV20-1 TGCAGTGCTAGAGATAGCGGTAAAAACATTCAGTACTTC CSARDSGKNIQYF
many TRBJ2-3 . TRBV7-3 TGTGCCAGCAGCTTAGGGGGGGCCACAGATACGCAGTATTTT CASSLGGATDTQYF
many TRBJ1-2 . TRBV20-1 TGCAGTGCTAGACTGCCGGGGCGGGGTCTAGACGGCTACACCTTC CSARLPGRGLDGYTF
medium-sized TRBJ1-1 . TRBV6-1 TGTGCCAGCAGTAGGGCTTCGGACACTGAAGCTTTCTTT CASSRASDTEAFF
many TRBJ2-1 TRBD2 TRBV15 TGTGCCACCAGCAGACACGGGACTAGCGGGTACAATGAGCAGTTCTTC CATSRHGTSGYNEQFF
. TRBJ2-1 . TRBV5-1 TGCGCCAGCAGTCGGGCTCCCGGGCGGGATGAGCAGTTCTTC CASSRAPGRDEQFF
many TRBJ1-1 . TRBV5-1 TGCGCCAGCAGCTTTGGGCGGAACACTGAAGCTTTCTTT CASSFGRNTEAFF